The 18 T cell receptor beta chains reported below all come from one sample, sequenced in a study of T cells in Graves' hyperthyroidism and ophthalmopathy (dated by TCRdb to the late 2010s). Library method: multiplex PCR. The sequencer listed for this sample is Illumina HiSeq 2000. The TCR beta CDR3 regions were amplified from the RNA transcripts. The TCR CDR3 was subjected to a first round of RT-PCR using the HTBI primer set and the Qiagen OneStep RT-PCR kit. The public reads were run again by TCRdb, first through fastp at Q25 and then through MiXCR, and only productive beta chains were kept. Rows merge per CDR3 protein into single entries with the most common DNA and genes. For this sample the table gives hundreds of thousands of distinct CDR3 sequences, of which about a fifth were detected only once. The leading ten clones occupy 34% of the sample. Material: blood. These receptors were collected from a man aged 25-40 years with Graves' ophthalmopathy.

This clonotype appeared a few times. The chain recombines TRBV6-1 with TRBJ2-5; possibly TRBD2 for D (5 bases). CDR1 and CDR2 (germline): MNHNS, SASEGT. There are 14 residues in the CDR3. V was shortened by 5 bases and J by 0 bases, with 10 bases between the two germline ends. CDR3 bases: TGTGCCAGCAGTTATGGGAGTCACCAAGAGACCCAGTACTTC. It codes for CASSYGSHQETQYF.

The rearrangement joins TRBV5-6 to TRBJ1-1; maybe TRBD1 (5 bases). This CDR3 has 14 amino acids. V was trimmed by 4 bases and J by 4 bases, leaving 14 bases between them. The germline CDR1 and CDR2 sequences are SGHDT and YYEEEE. The chain's CDR3 is CASSEGSMGTEAFF. Written as DNA, the CDR3 is TGTGCCAGCAGCGAGGGGAGCATGGGCACTGAAGCTTTCTTT.

This clonotype is a singleton in its sample. The J gene is TRBJ2-2, the V gene TRBV7-9, with D tentatively TRBD2 (5 bases). The germline gives CDR1 SEHNR, CDR2 FQNEAQ (reference sequence). This CDR3 has 16 amino acids. V gave up 1 base and J gave up 1 base, with 10 bases separating them. Here the CDR3 reads CASSLVSGKNTGELFF. The CDR3 DNA is TGTGCCAGCAGCTTAGTATCCGGGAAGAACACCGGGGAGCTGTTTTTT.

The chain links TRBV12-3 or TRBV12-4 to TRBJ2-1; 7 bases are a match to TRBD2. The CDR3 totals 16 residues. V was clipped by 7 bases and J by 3 bases; unmatched bases: 12. The CDR3 DNA is TGTGCCAGCACCTACCGGGACTATGGGATCTACAATGAGCAGTTCTTC. Amino acids: CASTYRDYGIYNEQFF.

This clonotype occurred many times. The chain combines TRBV6-5 with TRBJ2-7; D is unclear. Germline V gene lookup returns CDR1 MNHEY and CDR2 SVGAGI. Trimming took off 2 bases at V and 4 bases at J, with 9 bases between the two ends. The CDR3 totals 13 residues. CDR3 sequence reads: CASSYIPGYEQYF. DNA for the CDR3: TGTGCCAGCAGTTACATCCCCGGGTACGAGCAGTACTTC.

On this clonotype itself: A read error is possible here, since a much larger clone lies one base away. The chain joins TRBV18 to TRBJ2-3; D might be TRBD1 (5 bases). Trimming removed 5 bases at V and 5 bases at J, with 14 bases between. In germline, CDR1 is KGHSH, CDR2 LQKENI. CDR3 length: 14 residues. CDR3: CASSTARVGDTQYF. The CDR3 DNA reads TGTGCCAGCTCAACGGCCAGGGTCGGAGATACGCAGTATTTT.

This clonotype was counted ten times or more. The V and J genes are TRBV12-3 or TRBV12-4 and TRBJ2-1; 9 bases fit TRBD2. The CDR3 contains 15 residues. The V and J ends lost 2 bases and 6 bases, in that order; junction bases with no gene match: 5. The CDR3, as DNA: TGTGCCAGCAGTTTAATGGCGGGAGGGCCCAATGAGCAGTTCTTC. This gives the protein CASSLMAGGPNEQFF.

This clonotype was counted a few times. The chain couples TRBV29-1 to TRBJ1-3; D unclear. The CDR3 contains 13 residues. V was shortened by 7 bases and J by 0 bases, with 10 bases between the two germline ends. Per germline, CDR1 SQVTM and CDR2 ANQGSEA. The CDR3 is CSAIRDSGNTIYF. The CDR3 DNA sequence: TGCAGCGCGATCCGGGACTCTGGAAACACCATATATTTT.

This clonotype showed up many times. The chain has TRBV12-3 or TRBV12-4 and TRBJ2-6; D remains unclear. CDR3 size: 13 residues. V was cut by 3 bases and J by 0 bases, with 0 bases left in between. CDR3 protein: CASSFSGANVLTF. The CDR3 DNA follows: TGTGCCAGCAGTTTCTCTGGGGCCAACGTCCTGACTTTC.

This clonotype has only a few counts. The chain employs TRBV15 and TRBJ2-4; a weak D match, TRBD1 (5 bases). The length of the CDR3 is 16 residues. The ends were cut back, 1 base at V and 0 bases at J, with 10 bases in the middle. Germline CDR1 is LNHNV and CDR2 is YYDKDF (reference sequence). The CDR3 reads CATSRGDSIAKNIQYF. As DNA, the CDR3 is TGTGCCACCAGCAGAGGAGACAGTATAGCCAAAAACATTCAGTACTTC.

In its sample, this clonotype was seen many times. CDR3: CASSSRYEDTQYF. CDR3 DNA: TGTGCCAGCAGTTCTCGCTATGAGGATACGCAGTATTTT. The chain uses TRBV28 and TRBJ2-3; no definite D call. The ends were cut back, 4 bases at V and 6 bases at J, with 11 bases in the middle. The CDR3 is 13 amino acids. Germline V gene lookup returns CDR1 MDHEN and CDR2 SYDVKM.

This clonotype was seen only a few times. The chain carries TRBV28 and TRBJ1-4; possible D gene TRBD1, 6 bases. In germline, CDR1 is MDHEN, CDR2 SYDVKM. V gave up 6 bases and J gave up 8 bases, with 13 bases separating them. There are 13 residues in the CDR3. This CDR3 is CASSLPGAEKLFF. The CDR3 DNA sequence: TGTGCCAGCAGCCTGCCGGGGGCCGAAAAACTGTTTTTT.

In the case of this clonotype: A read error is possible here, since a much larger clone lies one base away. The chain combines TRBV12-3 or TRBV12-4 with TRBJ2-3, with 9 bases lining up with TRBD2. The CDR3 extends over 14 amino acids. V gave up 5 bases and J gave up 7 bases; unmatched junction bases: 7. The CDR3 coding sequence is TGTGCCAGCAGTCCCCCGACTAGCGGTTATACGCAGTATTTT. Protein sequence: CASSPPTSGYTQYF.

In this sample, this clonotype turned up once. The V gene is TRBV25-1, the J gene TRBJ2-7; no reliable D call. V was clipped by 4 bases and J by 2 bases, with 12 bases between them. Per the germline V gene, CDR1 is MGHDK and CDR2 is SYGVNS. The CDR3 sequence is 14 residues long. The CDR3 spells CASSGGEYTYEQYF. The CDR3 DNA is TGTGCCAGCAGTGGCGGAGAGTACACCTACGAGCAGTACTTC.

The V gene is TRBV4-1, the J gene TRBJ1-1; no reliable D call. CDR3 length: 13 amino acids. Germline lookup yields CDR1 MGHRA and CDR2 YSYEKL. Trimming pared 1 base from V and 4 bases from J, leaving 7 bases between. The CDR3 protein is CASSQGPSTEAFF. For the CDR3, the DNA is TGCGCCAGCAGCCAAGGGCCATCCACTGAAGCTTTCTTT.

The chain carries TRBV19 and TRBJ1-1, with TRBD1 matching over 7 bases. The CDR3 runs to 16 residues. Looked up from germline, CDR1 is LNHDA and CDR2 is SQIVND (reference sequence). After removal of 10 bases from V and 1 base from J, the junction contained 15 bases not matched to a gene. The CDR3 bases are TGTGCCACTAAGGATCTAGGGGGCGGCAGGAACACTGAAGCTTTCTTT. It encodes CATKDLGGGRNTEAFF.

The J gene is TRBJ2-5, the V gene TRBV15; TRBD1 agrees at 7 bases. V was pared by 2 bases and J by 0 bases, with 3 bases of the junction left unmatched. Per the germline V gene, CDR1 is LNHNV and CDR2 is YYDKDF (reference sequence). This CDR3 spans 15 amino acids. CDR3 sequence (DNA): TGTGCCACCAGCAGACCAACAGGGGACCAAGAGACCCAGTACTTC. As protein: CATSRPTGDQETQYF.

This clonotype was seen only a few times. The rearrangement uses TRBV4-3 and TRBJ1-2; 7 positions agree with TRBD1. The CDR3 has 14 amino acids. The ends lost 1 base at V and 6 bases at J; junction bases unmatched: 5. Germline V gene sequence: CDR1 LGHNA, CDR2 YSLEER. The chain's CDR3 is CASSQGARGNGYTF. The CDR3 DNA sequence: TGCGCCAGCAGCCAAGGAGCCAGGGGGAATGGCTACACCTTC.